These 2 T cell receptor beta chains came from one sample sequenced in a study of T cell repertoires in cytomegalovirus infection. Their cognate antigens are unknown. TCRdb redid the calling of the reads with MiXCR, one entry per CDR3 protein. Of 20,000 to 30,000 distinct CDR3 sequences detected, more than 20% appear once; the ten largest clones hold around 90%. The source material was CD8+ T cells from cultured PBMCs, sampled from culture after CMV antigen stimulation. These receptors all stem from a human donor in good health (CMV status not recorded). Some clones in this sample may be carry-over from other donors' samples.

This sequence joins TRBV6-6 and TRBJ2-7; possibly TRBD1 or TRBD2 for D (5 bases each). Germline-derived CDR1 and CDR2 are MNHNY and SVGAGI (reference sequence). The CDR3 has 15 residues. The V end was cut by 6 bases, the J end by 0 bases, with 15 bases between. CDR3 DNA sequence: TGTGCCAGCAGCACCGGGACCCCCAGCTCCTACGAGCAGTACTTC. Its protein is CASSTGTPSSYEQYF.

Only one count was recorded for this clonotype. The genes are TRBV19 and TRBJ2-1; 8 bases map to TRBD2. Per the germline V gene, CDR1 is LNHDA and CDR2 is SQIVND (reference sequence). Germline trimming cut 5 bases from V and 7 bases from J; bases unmatched to any gene: 4. There are 13 residues in the CDR3. The CDR3 sequence is CASSLLAGNEQFF. CDR3 in DNA: TGTGCCAGTAGTCTTCTAGCGGGTAATGAGCAGTTCTTC.